Shown below are 18 T cell receptor beta chains from a single sample sequenced in a study of T cells in tumors after PD-1 blockade. Only in-frame clones appear in the TCRdb table, and some are missing; sequencing was by immunoSEQ multiplex PCR. The table records about 12,000 clones, 63% of them present only once. The sample in question was tumor tissue, obtained before anti-PD-1 treatment. The source is a human donor with cutaneous squamous cell carcinoma.

The rearrangement uses TRBV2 and TRBJ2-7, with 15 bases aligning to TRBD2. Trimming cost V 7 bases and J 1 base; bases outside gene matches: 5. This CDR3 is 16 amino acids long. Germline V CDR1 and CDR2: SNHLY, FYNNEI. As DNA, the CDR3 is TGTGCCAGCAAGGGACTAGCGGGGGGCCGGTCCTACGAGCAGTACTTC. Translating gives CASKGLAGGRSYEQYF. The full variable domain, completed using reference TRBV2 and TRBJ2-7, is EPEVTQTPSHQVTQMGQEVILRCVPISNHLYFYWYRQILGQKVEFLVSFYNNEISEKSEIFDDQFSVERPDGSNFTLKIRSTKLEDSAMYFCASKGLAGGRSYEQYFGPGTRLTVT.

The chain employs TRBV7-3 and TRBJ2-1; the match to TRBD1 covers 10 bases. V shed 4 bases, J shed 8 bases, and the junction held 11 bases outside the gene matches. CDR3 length equals 16 residues. Looked up from germline, CDR1 is SGHTA and CDR2 is FQGTGA. The CDR3 loop reads CASSSTSDRGVDEQFF. The CDR3 coding sequence is TGTGCCAGCAGCTCTACCTCGGACAGGGGGGTCGATGAGCAGTTCTTC.

J is TRBJ1-1 and V is TRBV5-1; D gene uncertain. The CDR3 is made up of 16 amino acids. Trimming removed 1 base from V and 0 bases from J, with 13 bases in between. Germline V CDR1 and CDR2: SGHRS, YFSETQ. DNA of the CDR3: TGCGCCAGCAGCTTGTCTCCAGGACCCATGAACACTGAAGCTTTCTTT. It translates to CASSLSPGPMNTEAFF.

The chain uses TRBV19 and TRBJ2-1; 8 bases map to TRBD1. The CDR3 has 17 residues. Looked up from germline, CDR1 is LNHDA and CDR2 is SQIVND (reference sequence). Trimming took 5 bases from V and 4 from J; bases not matched to a gene: 13. CDR3 region: CASSLQNPGQVYNEQFF. The CDR3 nucleotides are TGTGCCAGTAGTCTACAAAACCCGGGACAGGTATACAATGAGCAGTTCTTC.

This clone is categorized as medium-sized. The CDR3 protein is CASVSNTEAFF. DNA for the CDR3: TGTGCCAGCGTCTCGAACACTGAAGCTTTCTTT. V usage is TRBV28 and J usage is TRBJ1-1; unclear D gene. The CDR3 spans 11 residues. V lost 8 bases, J lost 1 base, and 5 bases lay in between. Per the germline V gene, CDR1 is MDHEN and CDR2 is SYDVKM.

The CDR3 here is CASSLGILEEQFF. The CDR3 DNA reads TGTGCCAGCAGCTTGGGGATTCTGGAGGAGCAGTTCTTC. This chain links TRBV11-2 with TRBJ2-1; D is uncertain. Deletions cut 3 bases from V and 10 bases from J, with 13 bases between. This CDR3 comprises 13 residues. Germline loops: CDR1 SGHAT, CDR2 FQNNGV.

Within the sample, this clone is large. The chain employs TRBV7-8 and TRBJ2-3; D call uncertain. Germline lookup yields CDR1 SGHVS and CDR2 FQNEAQ. With 5 bases removed from V and 2 bases from J, the gap between germline ends came to 5 bases. The CDR3 contains 12 residues. The CDR3 DNA is TGTGCCAGCAGCCAGGTCACAGATACGCAGTATTTT. Translation gives CASSQVTDTQYF.

The chain recombines TRBV7-9 with TRBJ2-7; D is uncertain. Deletions cut 3 bases from V and 0 bases from J, with 9 bases between. Germline lookup yields CDR1 SEHNR and CDR2 FQNEAQ (reference sequence). The CDR3 is made up of 14 amino acids. The CDR3 DNA reads TGTGCCAGCAGCTTTGGTCAGCTCTCCTACGAGCAGTACTTC. It is translated as CASSFGQLSYEQYF.

The chain recombines TRBV12-3 or TRBV12-4 with TRBJ2-7; D possibly corresponds to TRBD1 (6 bases). This CDR3 is 12 amino acids long. V was trimmed by 6 bases and J by 3 bases, leaving 9 bases between them. The CDR3, as DNA: TGTGCCAGCAGAGTACAGGGCTACGAGCAGTACTTC. Amino acid sequence: CASRVQGYEQYF.

The CDR3 nucleotides read TGTGCCAGCAGCACTAGGGTCGCGGCCAGGGGAAGGACTGAAGCTTTCTTT. Protein sequence: CASSTRVAARGRTEAFF. The V gene is TRBV7-8, the J gene TRBJ1-1, with TRBD1 as a possible D gene (6 bases). This CDR3 has 17 residues. Between the trimmed V and J ends, which lost 5 bases and 5 bases, there was a span of 24 bases. From germline, CDR1 is SGHVS and CDR2 FQNEAQ.

CDR3 protein: CASSPAAVTGPLTGNTIYF. The CDR3 DNA sequence: TGTGCCAGCAGCCCAGCTGCCGTGACAGGGCCCTTAACTGGAAACACCATATATTTT. V is TRBV3-1 (or the pseudogene TRBV3-2) and J is TRBJ1-3; 7 bases map to TRBD1. The V gene end was trimmed by 4 bases and the J gene end by 2 bases; junction bases not matched to a gene: 17. The CDR3 runs 19 residues. Germline V CDR1 and CDR2: LGHDT, YNNKEL (reference sequence).

The V call is TRBV4-3, the J call TRBJ1-5; D is ambiguous. CDR1 is LGHNA, CDR2 YSLEER, per germline. The CDR3 has 13 amino acids. Deletions cut 0 bases from V and 8 bases from J, with 8 bases between. CDR3 sequence: CASSQERRKPQHF. CDR3 DNA: TGCGCCAGCAGCCAAGAGCGGAGAAAGCCCCAGCATTTT.

The rearrangement links TRBV3-1 (or the pseudogene TRBV3-2) to TRBJ1-2, with a tentative D call TRBD1 (5 bases). The germline V gene encodes CDR1 LGHDT and CDR2 YNNKEL (reference sequence). V shed 1 base and J shed 4 bases, with 13 bases lying between them. The CDR3 totals 15 residues. This CDR3 is CASSQAGGGTYGYTF. CDR3 in DNA: TGTGCCAGCAGCCAAGCAGGCGGGGGGACCTATGGCTACACCTTC.

This clone was detected only a few times. This chain joins TRBV7-3 and TRBJ2-6; TRBD2 matches at 9 bases. J was trimmed by 0 bases and V by 5 bases; bases with no gene match: 11. The CDR3 runs to 19 residues. Germline loops: CDR1 SGHTA, CDR2 FQGTGA. Written as DNA, the CDR3 is TGTGCCAGCAGCCCGTTGAAGACTAGCGGCAGCTCTGGGGCCAACGTCCTGACTTTC. Translation gives CASSPLKTSGSSGANVLTF.

J is TRBJ2-1 and V is TRBV2; a weak D match, TRBD1 (6 bases). The ends were cut back, 6 bases at V and 0 bases at J, with 18 bases in the middle. CDR1 SNHLY and CDR2 FYNNEI come from the germline V gene. The CDR3 sequence is 17 residues long. The CDR3 sequence is CASRDFAGALSYNEQFF. The CDR3 nucleotides read TGTGCCAGCAGGGATTTCGCAGGGGCCCTCTCCTACAATGAGCAGTTCTTC.

Only one count was recorded for this clone. CDR3 nucleotide sequence: TGTGCCAGCATCCTAGGACAGGGTGGATATGGCTACACCTTC. Translating gives CASILGQGGYGYTF. The chain recombines TRBV28 with TRBJ1-2; 8 bases are a match to TRBD1. The length of the CDR3 is 14 residues. The V segment lost 7 bases and the J segment 5 bases; nucleotides outside the gene matches: 9. The germline V gene has CDR1 MDHEN and CDR2 SYDVKM.

The chain employs TRBV6-5 and TRBJ1-1, with D possibly matching TRBD1 (5 bases). The CDR3 covers 15 residues. CDR1 is MNHEY and CDR2 is SVGAGI in the germline V gene. Trimming stripped 5 bases from V and 1 base from J, with 14 bases between. CDR3 loop: CASSIQWGPNTEAFF. Written as DNA, the CDR3 is TGTGCCAGCAGTATCCAATGGGGCCCGAACACTGAAGCTTTCTTT.

This clone was seen a few times. This rearrangement joins TRBV19 to TRBJ1-5, with D perhaps TRBD1 (5 bases). This CDR3 spans 12 amino acids. Germline loops: CDR1 LNHDA, CDR2 SQIVND (reference sequence). V was clipped by 10 bases and J by 4 bases, with 11 bases between them. The CDR3 region has the DNA TGTGCCACCCATGGGGGGAATCAGCCCCAGCATTTT. Translating gives CATHGGNQPQHF.